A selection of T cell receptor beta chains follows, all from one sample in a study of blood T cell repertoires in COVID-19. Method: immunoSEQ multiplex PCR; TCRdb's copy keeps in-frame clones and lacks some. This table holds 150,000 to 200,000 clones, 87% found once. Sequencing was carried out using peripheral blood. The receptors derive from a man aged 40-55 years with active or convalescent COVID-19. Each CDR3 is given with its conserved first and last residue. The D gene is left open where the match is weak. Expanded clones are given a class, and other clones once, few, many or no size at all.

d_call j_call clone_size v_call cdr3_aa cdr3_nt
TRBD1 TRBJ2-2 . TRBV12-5 CASGLVTGGTGELFF TGTGCTAGTGGTTTGGTCACAGGGGGGACCGGGGAGCTGTTTTTT
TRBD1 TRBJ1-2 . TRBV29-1 CSVDATGTGGLGGYTF TGCAGCGTGGACGCCACCGGGACAGGGGGTCTTGGTGGCTACACCTTC
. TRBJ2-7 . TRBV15 CATSRGSGLDEQYF TGTGCCACCAGCAGAGGGTCAGGGTTAGACGAGCAGTACTTC
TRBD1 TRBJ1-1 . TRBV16 CASSQIDRGNTEAFF TGTGCCAGCAGCCAAATAGACAGGGGGAACACTGAAGCTTTCTTT
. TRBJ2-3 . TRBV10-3 CAISVTGSLTDTQYF TGTGCCATCAGTGTCACAGGGTCGTTGACAGATACGCAGTATTTT
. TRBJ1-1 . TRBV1 CTSSQASLGEPSRDRGRKNTEAFF TGCACCAGCAGCCAAGCCTCCCTTGGGGAACCTAGCCGGGACAGGGGCCGGAAGAACACTGAAGCTTTCTTT
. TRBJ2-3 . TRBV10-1 CASSLAKASTDTQYF TGCGCCAGCAGCCTAGCGAAAGCTAGCACAGATACGCAGTATTTT
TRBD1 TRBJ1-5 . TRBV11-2 CASSLGDRGPLHF TGTGCCAGCAGCTTAGGGGACAGGGGGCCCCTGCATTTT
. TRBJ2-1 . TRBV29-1 CSDSGDEQFF TGCAGTGATTCAGGGGATGAGCAGTTCTTC
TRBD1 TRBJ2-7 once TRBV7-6 CASSNEPGTGRYEQYF TGTGCCAGCAGCAACGAACCCGGGACAGGGCGCTACGAGCAGTACTTC
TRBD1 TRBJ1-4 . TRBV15 CATSSHRGRDEKLFF TGTGCCACCAGCAGCCACAGGGGCAGGGATGAAAAACTGTTTTTT
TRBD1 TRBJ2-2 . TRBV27 CASSLGTGRAGELFF TGTGCCAGCAGTTTAGGGACAGGGAGGGCCGGGGAGCTGTTTTTT
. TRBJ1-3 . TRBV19 CASSWDKAGNTIYF TGTGCCAGTAGTTGGGACAAAGCTGGAAACACCATATATTTT
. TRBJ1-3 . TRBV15 CATSRDRGSSGNTIYF TGTGCCACCAGCAGAGACCGAGGGAGCTCTGGAAACACCATATATTTT
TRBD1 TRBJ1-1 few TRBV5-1 CASSLLPGTGHTEAFF TGCGCCAGCAGCTTACTACCCGGGACAGGTCACACTGAAGCTTTCTTT
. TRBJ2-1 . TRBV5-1 CASSLGGGNYNEQFF TGCGCCAGCAGCTTGGGTGGCGGGAACTACAATGAGCAGTTCTTC
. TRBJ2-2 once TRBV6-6 CASIQTGGNTGELFF TGTGCCAGCATTCAAACCGGGGGGAACACCGGGGAGCTGTTTTTT
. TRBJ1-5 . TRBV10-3 CAISESRDQPQHF TGTGCCATCAGTGAGTCCCGGGATCAGCCCCAGCATTTT
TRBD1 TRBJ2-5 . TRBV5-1 CASSLGDRGQETQYF TGCGCCAGCAGCTTGGGAGACAGGGGCCAAGAGACCCAGTACTTC
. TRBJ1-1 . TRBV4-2 CASSQDVRNTEAFF TGTGCCAGCAGCCAAGACGTCCGGAACACTGAAGCTTTCTTT
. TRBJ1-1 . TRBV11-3 CASSLDALIRFTEAFF TGTGCCAGCAGCTTAGATGCCCTCATCAGGTTCACTGAAGCTTTCTTT
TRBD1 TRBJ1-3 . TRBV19 CASRRTGSGNTIYF TGTGCCAGTCGCCGGACAGGGAGTGGAAACACCATATATTTT
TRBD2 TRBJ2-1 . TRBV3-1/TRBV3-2 CASSVRFWGGAYNEQFF TGTGCCAGCAGCGTCAGGTTTTGGGGGGGGGCCTACAATGAGCAGTTCTTC
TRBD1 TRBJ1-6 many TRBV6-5 CASSYRKGANNSPLHF TGTGCCAGCAGTTACCGGAAGGGGGCAAATAATTCACCCCTCCACTTT
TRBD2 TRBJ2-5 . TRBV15 CATSRDAKSGRFETQYF TGTGCCACCAGCAGAGATGCCAAAAGCGGGAGGTTTGAGACCCAGTACTTC
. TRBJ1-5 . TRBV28 CASSLQGVRQPQHF TGTGCCAGCAGTTTGCAAGGGGTACGTCAGCCCCAGCATTTT
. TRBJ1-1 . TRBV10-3 CAISDGTGRTEAFF TGTGCCATCAGTGATGGAACAGGGCGAACTGAAGCTTTCTTT
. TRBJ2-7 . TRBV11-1 CASSFGVSYEQYF TGTGCCAGCAGTTTCGGAGTCTCCTACGAGCAGTACTTC
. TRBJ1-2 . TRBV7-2 CASSLLFEGRYTF TGTGCCAGCAGCTTACTTTTTGAGGGGAGGTACACCTTC
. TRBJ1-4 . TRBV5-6 CASSLSLLGTATNEKLFF TGTGCCAGCAGCTTGTCATTATTAGGAACAGCAACTAATGAAAAACTGTTTTTT
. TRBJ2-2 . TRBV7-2 CASSPQRTGELFF TGTGCCAGCAGCCCCCAGAGGACAGGGGAGCTGTTTTTT
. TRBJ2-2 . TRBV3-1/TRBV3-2 CASSPSTGLNTGELFF TGTGCCAGCAGCCCTTCTACAGGATTGAACACCGGGGAGCTGTTTTTT
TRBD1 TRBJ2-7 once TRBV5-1 CASSSGTGHYEQYF TGCGCCAGCAGCTCCGGGACAGGCCACTACGAGCAGTACTTC
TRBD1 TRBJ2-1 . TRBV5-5 CASSLEGTGLYNEQFF TGTGCCAGCAGCTTGGAAGGGACAGGCCTATACAATGAGCAGTTCTTC
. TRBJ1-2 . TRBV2 CASSDSFFGYTF TGTGCCAGCAGTGACAGTTTCTTTGGCTACACCTTC
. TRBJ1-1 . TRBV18 CASSEDMNTEAFF TGTGCCAGCTCTGAGGACATGAACACTGAAGCTTTCTTT
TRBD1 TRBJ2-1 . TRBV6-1 CASSEGQGASYNEQFF TGTGCCAGCAGTGAGGGTCAGGGGGCTTCATACAATGAGCAGTTCTTC
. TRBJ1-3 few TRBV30 CAWSVPTASGNTIYF TGTGCCTGGAGTGTCCCGACAGCCTCTGGAAACACCATATATTTT
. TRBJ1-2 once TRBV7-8 CASSAYRSLNYGYTF TGTGCCAGCAGCGCCTACAGGAGCCTTAACTATGGCTACACCTTC
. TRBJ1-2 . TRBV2 CASSGLGRNGYTF TGTGCCAGCAGTGGTCTAGGGAGGAATGGCTACACCTTC
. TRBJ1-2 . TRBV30 CAWRNTNYGYTF TGTGCCTGGAGGAACACCAACTATGGCTACACCTTC
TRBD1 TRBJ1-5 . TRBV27 CASRPTGGGQPQHF TGTGCCAGCAGGCCGACAGGGGGCGGCCAGCCCCAGCATTTT
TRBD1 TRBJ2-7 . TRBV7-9 CASSTDRVISHEQYF TGTGCCAGCAGCACGGACAGGGTGATCTCTCACGAGCAGTACTTC